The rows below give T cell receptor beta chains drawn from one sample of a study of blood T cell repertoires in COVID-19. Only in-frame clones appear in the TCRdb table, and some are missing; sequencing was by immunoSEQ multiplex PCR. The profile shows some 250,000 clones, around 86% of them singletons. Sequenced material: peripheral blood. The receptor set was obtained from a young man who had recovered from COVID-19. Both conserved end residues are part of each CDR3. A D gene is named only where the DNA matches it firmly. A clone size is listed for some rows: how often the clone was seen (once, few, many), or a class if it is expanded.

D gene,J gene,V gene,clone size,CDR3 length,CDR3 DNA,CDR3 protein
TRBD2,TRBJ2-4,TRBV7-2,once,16,TGTGCCAGCAGCCCATCCCGGGCGGGGGGCCAAAACATTCAGTACTTC,CASSPSRAGGQNIQYF
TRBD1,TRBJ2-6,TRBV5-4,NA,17,TGTGCCAGCAGAGCTTCGGCCAAGGGGGCAGGGGCCAACGTCCTGACTTTC,CASRASAKGAGANVLTF
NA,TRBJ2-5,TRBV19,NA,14,TGTGCCAGTAGTGACTCACAGGGTTTCGAGACCCAGTACTTC,CASSDSQGFETQYF
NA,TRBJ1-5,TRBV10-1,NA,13,TGCGCCAGCAGTGTCGCAGGGGATCAGCCCCAGCATTTT,CASSVAGDQPQHF
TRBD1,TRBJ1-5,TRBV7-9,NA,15,TGTGCCAGCAGCTTACCCGGGACAGCCAATCAGCCCCAGCATTTT,CASSLPGTANQPQHF
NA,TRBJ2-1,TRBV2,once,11,TGTGCCAGCAGTGCGGACAATGAGCAGTTCTTC,CASSADNEQFF
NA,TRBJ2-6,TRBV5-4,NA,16,TGTGCCAGCAGCTTGGATGGAGTGACTGGGGCCAACGTCCTGACTTTC,CASSLDGVTGANVLTF
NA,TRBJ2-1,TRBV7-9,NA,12,TGTGCCAGCAGCCGCAACGAGAATGAGCAGTTCTTC,CASSRNENEQFF
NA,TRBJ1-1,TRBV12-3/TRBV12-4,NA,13,TGTGCCAGCAGTTTATTCGCGGTGGCTGAAGCTTTCTTT,CASSLFAVAEAFF
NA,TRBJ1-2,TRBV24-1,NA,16,TGTGCCACCAGTGATGCAAAACAGGGTGCAAACTATGGCTACACCTTC,CATSDAKQGANYGYTF
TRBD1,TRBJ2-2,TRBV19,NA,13,TGTGCCAGTAGACAGGGGTACACCGGGGAGCTGTTTTTT,CASRQGYTGELFF
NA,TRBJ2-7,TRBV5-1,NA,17,TGCGCCAGCAGCTTTGGTCTGGGCCGGGGGGCGAAGTACGAGCAGTACTTC,CASSFGLGRGAKYEQYF
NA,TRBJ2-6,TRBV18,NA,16,TGTGCCAGCTCACCAGCGTCCACCTCTGGGGCCAACGTCCTGACTTTC,CASSPASTSGANVLTF
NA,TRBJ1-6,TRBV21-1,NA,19,TGTGCCAGCAGCAAAGGGGATTTTCACAGGGGGCTTAATGATTCACCCCTCCACTTT,CASSKGDFHRGLNDSPLHF
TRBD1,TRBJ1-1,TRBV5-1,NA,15,TGCGCCAGCAGCCTATCAGACAGGGGGGAAACTGAAGCTTTCTTT,CASSLSDRGETEAFF
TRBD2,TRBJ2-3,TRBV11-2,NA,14,TGTGCCAGCAGCCCAAGCGGGGGGGCCGATACGCAGTATTTT,CASSPSGGADTQYF
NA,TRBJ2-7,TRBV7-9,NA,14,TGTGCCAGCAGCTTCCCAGGGATTAGTTACGAGCAGTACTTC,CASSFPGISYEQYF
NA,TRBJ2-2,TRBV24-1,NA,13,TGTGCCACCAGTCGCGGGGACACCGGGGAGCTGTTTTTT,CATSRGDTGELFF
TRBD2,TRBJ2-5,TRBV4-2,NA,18,TGTGCCAGCAGCCAAGATAGGCGGACTAGCGGCCCCCAAGAGACCCAGTACTTC,CASSQDRRTSGPQETQYF
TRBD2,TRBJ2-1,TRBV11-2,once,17,TGTGCCAGCAGCCCTAGCGGGGGGGCTTTCTCCTACAATGAGCAGTTCTTC,CASSPSGGAFSYNEQFF
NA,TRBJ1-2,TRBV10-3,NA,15,TGTGCCATCACCCCCGATCTAGGAGCTAACTATGGCTACACCTTC,CAITPDLGANYGYTF
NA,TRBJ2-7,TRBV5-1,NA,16,TGCGCCAGCAGCTTCTACCTCAGGGGAGCTTCCTACGAGCAGTACTTC,CASSFYLRGASYEQYF
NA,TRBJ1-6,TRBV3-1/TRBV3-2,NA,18,TGTGCCAGCAGCCAACGAGCTATCAGCGCCAGGGCTAATTCACCCCTCCACTTT,CASSQRAISARANSPLHF
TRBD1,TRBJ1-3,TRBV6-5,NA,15,TGTGCCAGCACCCCAACAGGGGCAACGGGAAACACCATATATTTT,CASTPTGATGNTIYF
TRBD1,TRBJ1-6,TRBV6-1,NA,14,TGTGCCAGCAGCGGGACAGTAGAAAATTCACCCCTCCACTTT,CASSGTVENSPLHF
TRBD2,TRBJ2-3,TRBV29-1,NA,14,TGCAGCGTCCGGACTAGCGGGCTAGCAGATACGCAGTATTTT,CSVRTSGLADTQYF
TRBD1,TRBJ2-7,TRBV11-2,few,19,TGTGCCAGCAGCCCCCTAATGTGGAGGGGGACAGGGGCGAGGAACGAGCAGTACTTC,CASSPLMWRGTGARNEQYF
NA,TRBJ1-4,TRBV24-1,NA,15,TGTGCCACCCAACCGAGCGCAGGGTCGGGTGAAAAACTGTTTTTT,CATQPSAGSGEKLFF
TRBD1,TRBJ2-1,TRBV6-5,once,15,TGTGCCAGCAGGGTGTTGGACAGGGTATACGATGAGCAGTTCTTC,CASRVLDRVYDEQFF
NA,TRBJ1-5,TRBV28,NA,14,TGTGCCAGCAGTGGGGGGGGATCCAATCAGCCCCAGCATTTT,CASSGGGSNQPQHF
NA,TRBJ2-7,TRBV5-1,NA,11,TGCGCCAGCAGCTTCTCCGTGGAGCAGTACTTC,CASSFSVEQYF
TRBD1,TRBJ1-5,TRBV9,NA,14,TGTGCCAGCAGCTCCGGGACAGGGGGTCAGCCCCAGCATTTT,CASSSGTGGQPQHF
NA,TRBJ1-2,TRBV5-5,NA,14,TGTGCCAGCTCAGTCTCTCCGGGGGGCTATGGCTACACCTTC,CASSVSPGGYGYTF
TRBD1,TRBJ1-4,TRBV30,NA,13,TGTGCCAAGAAGGGACAGGGGAATGAAAAACTGTTTTTT,CAKKGQGNEKLFF
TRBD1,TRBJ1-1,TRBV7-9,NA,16,TGTGCCAGCAGCCCACAGGGGCCCGCCATGAACACTGAAGCTTTCTTT,CASSPQGPAMNTEAFF
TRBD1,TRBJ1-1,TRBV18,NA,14,TGTGCCAGCTCGGCTGACAGGGCGGTCACTGAAGCTTTCTTT,CASSADRAVTEAFF
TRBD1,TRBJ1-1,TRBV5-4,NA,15,TGTGCCAGCAGCTTCGACAGGGGGGCTTTCGCTGAAGCTTTCTTT,CASSFDRGAFAEAFF
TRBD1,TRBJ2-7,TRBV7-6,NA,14,TGTGCCAGCAGCCCCGGGACAGGGGCCTACGAGCAGTACTTC,CASSPGTGAYEQYF
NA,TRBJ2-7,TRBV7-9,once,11,TGTGCCAGCAGCCGGGAGTACGAGCAGTACTTC,CASSREYEQYF
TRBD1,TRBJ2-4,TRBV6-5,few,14,TGTGCCAGCGCTTCAGGGGGCTACAAAAACATTCAGTACTTC,CASASGGYKNIQYF
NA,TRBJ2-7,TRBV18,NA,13,TGTGCCAGCTCACCCGCGGGTCCCTACGAGCAGTACTTC,CASSPAGPYEQYF
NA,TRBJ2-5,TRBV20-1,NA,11,TGCAGTGGGACAGTGTGGGAGACCCAGTACTTC,CSGTVWETQYF
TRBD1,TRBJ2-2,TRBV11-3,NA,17,TGTGCCAGCAGCTTTCGGACAGGAACCACGAACACCGGGGAGCTGTTTTTT,CASSFRTGTTNTGELFF
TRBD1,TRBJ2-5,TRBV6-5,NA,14,TGTGCCAGCAGTCGCCTACAGGGGCAAGGGACCCAGTACTTC,CASSRLQGQGTQYF
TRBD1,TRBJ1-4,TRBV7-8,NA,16,TGTGCCAGCAGCTTATTAGAGGGACAGGGGAGGGAAAAACTGTTTTTT,CASSLLEGQGREKLFF
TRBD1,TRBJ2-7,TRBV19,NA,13,TGTGCCAGTAGCTTTTCAGGGGGCTGGGAGCAGTACTTC,CASSFSGGWEQYF
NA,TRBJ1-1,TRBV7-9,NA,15,TGTGCCTACAGGGATGATAGGGGTATGGACACTGAAGCTTTCTTT,CAYRDDRGMDTEAFF
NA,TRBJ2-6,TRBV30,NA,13,TGTGCCTGGAGTTTCGTTGGGGCCAACGTCCTGACTTTC,CAWSFVGANVLTF
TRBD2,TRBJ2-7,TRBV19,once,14,TGTGCCAGCGCGACGCTAGCGGCCACCTACGAGCAGTACTTC,CASATLAATYEQYF
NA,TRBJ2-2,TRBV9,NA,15,TGTGCCAGCAGCGTAGCGGTCGTGAACACCGGGGAGCTGTTTTTT,CASSVAVVNTGELFF
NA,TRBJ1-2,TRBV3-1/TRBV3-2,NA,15,TGTGCCAGCAGCCAAGACAATTCTACCCCCTATGGCTACACCTTC,CASSQDNSTPYGYTF
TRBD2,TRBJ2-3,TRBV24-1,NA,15,TGTGCCACCAGTCCGACTAGCGGGGTCTCAGATACGCAGTATTTT,CATSPTSGVSDTQYF
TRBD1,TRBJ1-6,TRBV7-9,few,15,TGTGCCAGCACCCAGAGGACAGGGAATAATTCACCCCTCCACTTT,CASTQRTGNNSPLHF